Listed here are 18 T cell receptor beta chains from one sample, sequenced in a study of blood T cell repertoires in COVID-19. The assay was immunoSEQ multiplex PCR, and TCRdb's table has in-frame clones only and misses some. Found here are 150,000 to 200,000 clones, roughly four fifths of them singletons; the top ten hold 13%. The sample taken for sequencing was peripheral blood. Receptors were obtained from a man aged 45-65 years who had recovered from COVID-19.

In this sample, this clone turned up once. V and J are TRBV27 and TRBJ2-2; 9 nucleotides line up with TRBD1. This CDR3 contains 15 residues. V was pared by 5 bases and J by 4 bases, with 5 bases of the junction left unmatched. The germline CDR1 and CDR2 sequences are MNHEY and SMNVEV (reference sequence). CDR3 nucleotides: TGTGCCAGCAGTCAACAGGGGGCCGGCACCGGGGAGCTGTTTTTT. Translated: CASSQQGAGTGELFF.

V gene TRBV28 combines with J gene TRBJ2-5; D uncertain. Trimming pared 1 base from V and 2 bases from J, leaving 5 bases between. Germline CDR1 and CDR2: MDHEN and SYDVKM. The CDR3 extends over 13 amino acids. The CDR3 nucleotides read TGTGCCAGCAGTTTATCCGTACAAGAGACCCAGTACTTC. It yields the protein CASSLSVQETQYF. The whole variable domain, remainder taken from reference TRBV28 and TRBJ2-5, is DVKVTQSSRYLVKRTGEKVFLECVQDMDHENMFWYRQDPGLGLRLIYFSYDVKMKEKGDIPEGYSVSREKKERFSLILESASTNQTSMYLCASSLSVQETQYFGPGTRLLVL.

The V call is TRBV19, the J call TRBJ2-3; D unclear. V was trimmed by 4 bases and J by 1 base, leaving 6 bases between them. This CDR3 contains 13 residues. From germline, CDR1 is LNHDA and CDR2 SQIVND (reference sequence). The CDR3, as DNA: TGTGCCAGTAGTAGAGACGGCACAGATACGCAGTATTTT. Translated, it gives CASSRDGTDTQYF.

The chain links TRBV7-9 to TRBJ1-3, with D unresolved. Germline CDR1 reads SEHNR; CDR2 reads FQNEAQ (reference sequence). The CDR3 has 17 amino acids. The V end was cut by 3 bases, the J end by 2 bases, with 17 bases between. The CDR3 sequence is CASSLDGQARTGNTIYF. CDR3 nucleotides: TGTGCCAGCAGCTTGGATGGGCAGGCCAGAACTGGAAACACCATATATTTT.

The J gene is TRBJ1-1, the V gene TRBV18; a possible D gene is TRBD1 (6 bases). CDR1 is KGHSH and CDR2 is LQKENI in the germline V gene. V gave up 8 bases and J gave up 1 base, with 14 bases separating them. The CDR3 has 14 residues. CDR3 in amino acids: CASREGGENTEAFF. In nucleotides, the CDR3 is TGTGCCAGCCGGGAGGGGGGAGAGAACACTGAAGCTTTCTTT.

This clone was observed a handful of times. CDR3 DNA sequence: TGTGCCAGCAGTAACAGTTTAGCGGGAGGCCAAGAGACCCAGTACTTC. Its translation is CASSNSLAGGQETQYF. V and J are TRBV7-8 and TRBJ2-5, with 10 bases fitting TRBD2. The CDR3 has 16 amino acids. Germline CDR1 SGHVS, CDR2 FQNEAQ. With 6 bases clipped from V and 1 base from J, the junction kept 8 bases outside the gene matches. Using reference TRBV7-8 and TRBJ2-5 for the parts outside the CDR3, the full variable domain is GAGVSQSPRYKVAKRGQDVALRCDPISGHVSLFWYQQALGQGPEFLTYFQNEAQLDKSGLPSDRFFAERPEGSVSTLKIQRTQQEDSAVYLCASSNSLAGGQETQYFGPGTRLLVL.

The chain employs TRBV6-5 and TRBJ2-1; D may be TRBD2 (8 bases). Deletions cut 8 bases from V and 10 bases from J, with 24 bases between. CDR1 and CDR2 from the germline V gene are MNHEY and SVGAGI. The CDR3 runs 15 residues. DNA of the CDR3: TGTGCCAGCTTCCGGGGGGGCAGGGGGTACGGCGAGCAGTTCTTC. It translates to CASFRGGRGYGEQFF.

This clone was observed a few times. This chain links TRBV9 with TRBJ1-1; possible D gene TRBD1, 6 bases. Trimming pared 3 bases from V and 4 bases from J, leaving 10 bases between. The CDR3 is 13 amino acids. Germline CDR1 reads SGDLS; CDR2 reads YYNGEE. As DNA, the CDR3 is TGTGCCAGCAGCGCGCAGGGGATCACTGAAGCTTTCTTT. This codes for CASSAQGITEAFF. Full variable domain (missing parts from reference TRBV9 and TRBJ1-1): DSGVTQTPKHLITATGQRVTLRCSPRSGDLSVYWYQQSLDQGLQFLIQYYNGEERAKGNILERFSAQQFPDLHSELNLSSLELGDSALYFCASSAQGITEAFFGQGTRLTVV.

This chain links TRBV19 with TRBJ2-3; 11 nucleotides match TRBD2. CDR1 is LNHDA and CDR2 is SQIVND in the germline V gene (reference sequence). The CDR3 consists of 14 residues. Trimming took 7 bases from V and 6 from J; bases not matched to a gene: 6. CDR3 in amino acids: CASKEASGRDTQYF. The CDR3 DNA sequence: TGTGCCAGTAAAGAGGCTAGCGGGAGGGATACGCAGTATTTT.

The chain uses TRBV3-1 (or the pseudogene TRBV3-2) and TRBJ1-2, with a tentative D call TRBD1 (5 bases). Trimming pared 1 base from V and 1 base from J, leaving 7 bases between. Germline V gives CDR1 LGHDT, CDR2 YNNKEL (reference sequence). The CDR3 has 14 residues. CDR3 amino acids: CASSQGQSNYGYTF. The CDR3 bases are TGTGCCAGCAGCCAAGGACAGAGTAACTATGGCTACACCTTC.

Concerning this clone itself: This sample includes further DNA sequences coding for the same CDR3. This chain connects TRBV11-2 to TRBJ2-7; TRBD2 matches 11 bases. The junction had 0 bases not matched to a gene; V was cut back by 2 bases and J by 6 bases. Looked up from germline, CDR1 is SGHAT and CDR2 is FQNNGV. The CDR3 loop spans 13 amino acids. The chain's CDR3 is CASSLTSGSEQYF. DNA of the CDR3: TGTGCCAGCAGCTTAACTAGCGGGAGCGAGCAGTACTTC.

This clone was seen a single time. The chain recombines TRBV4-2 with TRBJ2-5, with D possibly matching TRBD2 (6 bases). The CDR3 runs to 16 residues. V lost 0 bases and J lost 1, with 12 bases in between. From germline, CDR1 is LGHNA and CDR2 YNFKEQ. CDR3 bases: TGTGCCAGCAGCCAAGACCCCCCGGGAGCCCAAGAGACCCAGTACTTC. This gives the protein CASSQDPPGAQETQYF.

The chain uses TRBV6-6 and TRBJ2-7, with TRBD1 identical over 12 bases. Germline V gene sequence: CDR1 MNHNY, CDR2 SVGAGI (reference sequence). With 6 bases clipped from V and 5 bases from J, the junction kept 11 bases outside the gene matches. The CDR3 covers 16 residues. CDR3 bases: TGTGCCAGCAGACTCCTGGGGGGACAGGGGGCGAACGAGCAGTACTTC. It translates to CASRLLGGQGANEQYF.

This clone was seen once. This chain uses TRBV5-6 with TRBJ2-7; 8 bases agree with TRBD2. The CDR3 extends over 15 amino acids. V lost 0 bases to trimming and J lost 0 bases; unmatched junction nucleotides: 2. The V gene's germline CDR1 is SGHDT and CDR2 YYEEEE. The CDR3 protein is CASSLVSGASYEQYF. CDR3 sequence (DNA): TGTGCCAGCAGCTTGGTTAGCGGGGCCTCCTACGAGCAGTACTTC.

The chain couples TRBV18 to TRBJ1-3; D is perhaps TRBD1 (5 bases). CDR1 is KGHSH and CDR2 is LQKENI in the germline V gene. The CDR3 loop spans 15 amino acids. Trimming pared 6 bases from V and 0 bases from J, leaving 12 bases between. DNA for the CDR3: TGTGCCAGCTCCGTGGACAACCGCTCTGGAAACACCATATATTTT. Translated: CASSVDNRSGNTIYF.

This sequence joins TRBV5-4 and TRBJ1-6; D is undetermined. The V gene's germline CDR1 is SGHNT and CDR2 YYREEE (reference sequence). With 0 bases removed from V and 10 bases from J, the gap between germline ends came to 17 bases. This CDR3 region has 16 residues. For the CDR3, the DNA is TGTGCCAGCAGCTTGGGGGGAGACGGACCGGGCTCACCCCTCCACTTT. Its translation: CASSLGGDGPGSPLHF.

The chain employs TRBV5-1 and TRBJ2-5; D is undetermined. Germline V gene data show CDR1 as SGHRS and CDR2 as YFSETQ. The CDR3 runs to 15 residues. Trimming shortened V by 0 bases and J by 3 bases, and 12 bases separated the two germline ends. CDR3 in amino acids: CASSLVARREETQYF. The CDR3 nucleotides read TGCGCCAGCAGCTTGGTGGCCCGACGGGAAGAGACCCAGTACTTC.

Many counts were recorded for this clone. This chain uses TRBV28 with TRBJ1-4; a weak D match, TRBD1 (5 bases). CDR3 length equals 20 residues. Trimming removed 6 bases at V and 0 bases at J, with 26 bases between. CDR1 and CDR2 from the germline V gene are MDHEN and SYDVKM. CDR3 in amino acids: CASSLEGRVGGSATNEKLFF. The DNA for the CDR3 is TGTGCCAGCAGCCTTGAGGGGAGGGTAGGTGGTTCGGCAACTAATGAAAAACTGTTTTTT.